This T cell receptor (beta chain) was sequenced during a study of blood T cell repertoires in COVID-19. Study overall: Collection of acute and convalescent COVID-19 samples took place in the United States, Italy and Spain.

Seattle patient enrollment occurred during active infection, with longitudinal follow-up thereafter. Trimming cost V 4 bases and J 11 bases; bases outside gene matches: 11. CDR3 length: 14 amino acids. Germline-derived CDR1 and CDR2 are SGHAT and FQNNGV. Only in-frame clones appear in the TCRdb table, and some are missing; sequencing was by immunoSEQ multiplex PCR. The table lists hundreds of thousands of clones, roughly 90% of them singletons. The chain links TRBV11-2 to TRBJ2-1, with 7 bases lining up with TRBD2. This receptor was obtained from a woman aged 70-85 years with COVID-19, enrolled during active disease. The material sequenced was peripheral blood. The CDR3 sequence is CASSSLGSGGQQFF. CDR3 nucleotides: TGTGCCAGCAGCTCACTTGGGTCGGGGGGACAGCAGTTCTTC.